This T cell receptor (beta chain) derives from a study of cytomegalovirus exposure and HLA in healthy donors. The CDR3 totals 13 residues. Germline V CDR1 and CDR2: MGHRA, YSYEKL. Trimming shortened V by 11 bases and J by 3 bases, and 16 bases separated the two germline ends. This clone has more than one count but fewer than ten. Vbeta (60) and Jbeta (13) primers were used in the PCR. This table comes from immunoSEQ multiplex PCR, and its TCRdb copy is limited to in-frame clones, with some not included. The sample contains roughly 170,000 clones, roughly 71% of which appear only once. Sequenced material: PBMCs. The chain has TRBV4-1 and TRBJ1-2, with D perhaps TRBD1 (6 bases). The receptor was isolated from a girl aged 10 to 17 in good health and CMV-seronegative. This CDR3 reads CASGGQAHYGYTF. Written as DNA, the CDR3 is TGCGCCTCCGGGGGGCAGGCGCACTATGGCTACACCTTC.